The following is a TCR beta chain sequence with its context. What it recognizes is unknown. Germline V lookup: CDR1 SEHNR, CDR2 FQNEAQ (reference sequence). This CDR3 comprises 13 residues. Reanalyzing the 5' RACE reads, TCRdb keeps one entry per CDR3 protein, without DNA. This repertoire includes over 110,000 distinct CDR3 sequences. This sample was included in a study of monozygotic twins with inflammatory bowel disease. Study observations and caveats: Patients got different immunosuppressive treatments, which may have made their repertoires more variable.

This receptor was obtained from a human donor with ulcerative colitis or Crohn's disease, or a healthy co-twin of an affected twin (not recorded which). Source material: blood. The chain links TRBV7-9 to TRBJ2-5; TCRdb selects TRBD1, and the lack of DNA leaves this call unchecked. The CDR3 loop reads CASGGTVQETQYF.